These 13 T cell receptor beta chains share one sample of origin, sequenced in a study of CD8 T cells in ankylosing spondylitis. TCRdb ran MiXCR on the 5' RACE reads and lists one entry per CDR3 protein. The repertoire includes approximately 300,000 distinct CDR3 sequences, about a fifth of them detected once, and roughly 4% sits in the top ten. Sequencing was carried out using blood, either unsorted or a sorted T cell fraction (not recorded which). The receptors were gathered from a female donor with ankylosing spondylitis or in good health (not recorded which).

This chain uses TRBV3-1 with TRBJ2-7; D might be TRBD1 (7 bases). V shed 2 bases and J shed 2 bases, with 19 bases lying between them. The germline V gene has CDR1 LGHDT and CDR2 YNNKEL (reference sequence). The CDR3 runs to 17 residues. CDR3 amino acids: CASSQRGPTREPYEQYF. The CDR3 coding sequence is TGTGCCAGCAGCCAAAGGGGGCCAACCCGGGAGCCCTACGAGCAGTACTTC.

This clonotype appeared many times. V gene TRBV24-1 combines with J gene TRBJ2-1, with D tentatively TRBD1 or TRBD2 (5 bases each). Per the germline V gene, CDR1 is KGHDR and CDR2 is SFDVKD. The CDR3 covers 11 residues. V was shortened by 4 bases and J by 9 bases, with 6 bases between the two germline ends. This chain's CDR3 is CATSEGPEQFF. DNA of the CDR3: TGTGCCACCAGTGAGGGACCTGAGCAGTTCTTC.

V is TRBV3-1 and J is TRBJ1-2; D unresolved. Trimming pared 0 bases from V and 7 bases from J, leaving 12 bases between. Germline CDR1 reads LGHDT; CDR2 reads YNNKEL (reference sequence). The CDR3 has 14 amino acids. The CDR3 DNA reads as TGTGCCAGCAGCCAAGAGGACGGTACGGCTGGCTACACCTTC. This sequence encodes CASSQEDGTAGYTF. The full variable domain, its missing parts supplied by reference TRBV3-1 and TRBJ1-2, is DTAVSQTPKYLVTQMGNDKSIKCEQNLGHDTMYWYKQDSKKFLKIMFSYNNKELIINETVPNRFSPKSPDKAHLNLHINSLELGDSAVYFCASSQEDGTAGYTFGSGTRLTVV.

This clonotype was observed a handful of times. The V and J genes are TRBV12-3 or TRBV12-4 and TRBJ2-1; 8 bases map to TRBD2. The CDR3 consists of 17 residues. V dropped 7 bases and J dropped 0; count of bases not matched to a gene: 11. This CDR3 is CASILGASGHSYNEQFF. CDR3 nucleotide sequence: TGTGCCAGCATCCTTGGGGCTAGCGGGCACTCCTACAATGAGCAGTTCTTC.

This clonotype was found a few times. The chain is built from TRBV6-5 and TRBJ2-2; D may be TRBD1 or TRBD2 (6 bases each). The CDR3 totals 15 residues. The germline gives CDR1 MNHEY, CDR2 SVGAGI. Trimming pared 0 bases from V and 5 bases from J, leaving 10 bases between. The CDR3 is CASSYSRRGTGELFF. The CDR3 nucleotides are TGTGCCAGCAGTTACTCGAGGAGGGGGACCGGGGAGCTGTTTTTT.

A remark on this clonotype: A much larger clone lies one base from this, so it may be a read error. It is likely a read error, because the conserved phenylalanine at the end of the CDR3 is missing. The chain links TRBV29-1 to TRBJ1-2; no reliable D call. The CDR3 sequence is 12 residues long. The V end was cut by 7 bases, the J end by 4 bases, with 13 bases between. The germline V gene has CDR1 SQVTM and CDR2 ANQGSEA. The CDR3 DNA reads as TGCAGCGCCGGCGGGGAAATCTATGGCTACACCATC. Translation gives CSAGGEIYGYTI.

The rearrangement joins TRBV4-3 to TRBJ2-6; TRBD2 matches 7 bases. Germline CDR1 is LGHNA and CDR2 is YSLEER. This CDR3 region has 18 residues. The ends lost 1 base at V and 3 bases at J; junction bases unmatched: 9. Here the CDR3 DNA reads TGCGCCAGCAGCCAAGGGGGAGGGGTTGGTGGTGGGGCCAACGTCCTGACTTTC. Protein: CASSQGGGVGGGANVLTF.

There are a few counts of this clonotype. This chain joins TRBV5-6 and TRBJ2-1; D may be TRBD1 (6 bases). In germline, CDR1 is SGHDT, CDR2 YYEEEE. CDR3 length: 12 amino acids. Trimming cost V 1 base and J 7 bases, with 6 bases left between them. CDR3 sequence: CASSLTGNEQFF. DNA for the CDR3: TGTGCCAGCAGCTTGACAGGGAATGAGCAGTTCTTC.

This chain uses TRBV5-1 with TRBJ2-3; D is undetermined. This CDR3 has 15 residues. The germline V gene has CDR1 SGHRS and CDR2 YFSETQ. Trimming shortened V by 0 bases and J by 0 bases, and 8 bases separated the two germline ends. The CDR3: CASSLGVSSTDTQYF. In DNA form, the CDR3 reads TGCGCCAGCAGCTTGGGGGTCTCTAGCACAGATACGCAGTATTTT.

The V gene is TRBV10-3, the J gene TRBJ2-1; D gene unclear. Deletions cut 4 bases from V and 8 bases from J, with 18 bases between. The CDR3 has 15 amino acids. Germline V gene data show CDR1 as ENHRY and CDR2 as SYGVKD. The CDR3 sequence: CAISGRTRSVDEQFF. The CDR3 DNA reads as TGTGCCATCAGTGGGCGGACCCGGAGCGTCGATGAGCAGTTCTTC.

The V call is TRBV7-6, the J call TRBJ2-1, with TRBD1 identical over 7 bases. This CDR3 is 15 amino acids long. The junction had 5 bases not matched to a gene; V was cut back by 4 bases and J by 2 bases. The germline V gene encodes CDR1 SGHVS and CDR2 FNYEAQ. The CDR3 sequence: CASSSGTDTYNEQFF. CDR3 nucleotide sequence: TGTGCCAGCAGCTCCGGGACAGACACCTACAATGAGCAGTTCTTC.

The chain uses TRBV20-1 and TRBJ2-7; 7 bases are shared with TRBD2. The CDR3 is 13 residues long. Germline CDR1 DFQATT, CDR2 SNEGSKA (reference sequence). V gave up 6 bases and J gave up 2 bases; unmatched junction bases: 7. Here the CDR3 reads CSASLGRPYEQYF. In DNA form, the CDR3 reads TGCAGTGCATCCCTCGGGAGGCCCTACGAGCAGTACTTC.

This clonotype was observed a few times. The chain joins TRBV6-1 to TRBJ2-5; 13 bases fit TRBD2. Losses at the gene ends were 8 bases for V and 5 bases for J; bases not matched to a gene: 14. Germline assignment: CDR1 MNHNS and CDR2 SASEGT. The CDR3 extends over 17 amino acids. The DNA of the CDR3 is TGTGCCAGCCGACTCGGACTAGCGGGAGCGAGATGGGAGACCCAGTACTTC. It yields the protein CASRLGLAGARWETQYF.